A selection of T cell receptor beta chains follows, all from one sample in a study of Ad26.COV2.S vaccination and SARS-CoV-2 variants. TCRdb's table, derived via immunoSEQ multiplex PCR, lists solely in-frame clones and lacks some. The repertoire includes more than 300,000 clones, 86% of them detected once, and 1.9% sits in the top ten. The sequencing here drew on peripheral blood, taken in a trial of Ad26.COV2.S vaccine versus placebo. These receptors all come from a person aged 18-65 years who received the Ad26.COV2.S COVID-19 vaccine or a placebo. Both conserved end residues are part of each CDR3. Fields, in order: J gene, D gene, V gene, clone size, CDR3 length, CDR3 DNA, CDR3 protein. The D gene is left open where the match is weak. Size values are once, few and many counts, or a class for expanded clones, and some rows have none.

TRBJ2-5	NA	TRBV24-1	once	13	TGTGCCACCAGTGATCCCGCACGGGAGACCCAGTACTTC	CATSDPARETQYF
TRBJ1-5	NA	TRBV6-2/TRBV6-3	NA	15	TGTGCCAGCAGTTACTCGAGGCAGGCCAATCAGCCCCAGCATTTT	CASSYSRQANQPQHF
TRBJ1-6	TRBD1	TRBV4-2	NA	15	TGTGCCAGCAGCCAAGGTGGGACAGGGGGTCCACCCCTCCACTTT	CASSQGGTGGPPLHF
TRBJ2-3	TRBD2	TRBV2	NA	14	TGTGCCAGCAGTACTAGCGGGCGCACAGATACGCAGTATTTT	CASSTSGRTDTQYF
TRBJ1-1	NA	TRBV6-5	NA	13	TGTGCCAGCAGTCAGGGAACGAACACTGAAGCTTTCTTT	CASSQGTNTEAFF
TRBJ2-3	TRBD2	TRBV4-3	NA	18	TGCGCCAGCAGCCGAAAAGCCCTAGCGGGGGGTAGCACAGATACGCAGTATTTT	CASSRKALAGGSTDTQYF
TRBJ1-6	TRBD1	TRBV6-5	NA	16	TGTGCCAGCAGTTACGGGCAGGGGGGCTGGGATTCACCCCTCCACTTT	CASSYGQGGWDSPLHF
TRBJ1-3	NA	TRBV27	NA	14	TGTGCCAGCAGTTTGAGGGGTGGGAGAAACACCATATATTTT	CASSLRGGRNTIYF
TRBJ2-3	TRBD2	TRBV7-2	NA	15	TGTGCCAGCAGCTTTATAGCGGGGAGCACAGATACGCAGTATTTT	CASSFIAGSTDTQYF
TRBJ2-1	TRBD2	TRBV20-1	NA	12	TGCAGTGCTAGTGCGGGGGGGTTGGAGCAGTTCTTC	CSASAGGLEQFF
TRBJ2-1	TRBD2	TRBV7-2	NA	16	TGTGCCAGCAGCTTACTGGGCCTAGCGGGGGGGAATGAGCAGTTCTTC	CASSLLGLAGGNEQFF
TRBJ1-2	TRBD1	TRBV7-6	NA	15	TGTGCCAGCAGCAGGACAGGGGATTCTAACTATGGCTACACCTTC	CASSRTGDSNYGYTF
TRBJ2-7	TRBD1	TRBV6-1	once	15	TGTGCCAGCACTGAAACCGGGACAGGGTATGCCGAGCAGTACTTC	CASTETGTGYAEQYF
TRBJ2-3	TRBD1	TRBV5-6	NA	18	TGTGCCAGCAGCTTGGGCCATACCAGGGGGCTGGGCACAGATACGCAGTATTTT	CASSLGHTRGLGTDTQYF
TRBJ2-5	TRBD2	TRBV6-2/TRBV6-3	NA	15	TGTGCCAGCACCCCCCTGGCGGGGGGTCAAGAGACCCAGTACTTC	CASTPLAGGQETQYF
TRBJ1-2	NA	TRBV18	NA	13	TGTGCCAGCTCACCTGCCTCCCTGGAGGGCTACACCTTC	CASSPASLEGYTF
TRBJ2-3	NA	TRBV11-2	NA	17	TGTGCCAGCAGCGCGGGGATTAGAAGGGGCTCGTCAGATACGCAGTATTTT	CASSAGIRRGSSDTQYF
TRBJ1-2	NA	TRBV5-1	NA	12	TGCGCCAGCACACGGGACGGCTATGGCTACACCTTC	CASTRDGYGYTF
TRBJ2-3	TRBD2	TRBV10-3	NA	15	TGTGCCATCAGCGGACTAGCCCCGGAGACAGATACGCAGTATTTT	CAISGLAPETDTQYF
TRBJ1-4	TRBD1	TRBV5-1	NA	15	TGCGCCAGCAGCCCTGGGACAGCAACTAATGAAAAACTGTTTTTT	CASSPGTATNEKLFF
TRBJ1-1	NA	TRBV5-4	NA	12	TGTGCCAGCAGTCCCAGGAACACTGAAGCTTTCTTT	CASSPRNTEAFF
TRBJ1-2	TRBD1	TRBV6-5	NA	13	TGTGCCAGCAGCACCGGGACAGACTATGGCTACACCTTC	CASSTGTDYGYTF
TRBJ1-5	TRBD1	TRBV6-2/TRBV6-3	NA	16	TGTGCCAGCAGTTACCTCCGGGACAGACCAAATCAGCCCCAGCATTTT	CASSYLRDRPNQPQHF
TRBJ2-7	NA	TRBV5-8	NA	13	TGTGCCAGCAGCTTGGAAACAGATTACGAGCAGTACTTC	CASSLETDYEQYF
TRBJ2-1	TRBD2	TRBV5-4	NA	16	TGTGCCAGCAGCCCTCCGGGGCGGGGGGGCCGGAATGAGCAGTTCTTC	CASSPPGRGGRNEQFF
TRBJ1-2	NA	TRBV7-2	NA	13	TGTGCCAGCAGCTTAACCAGGGACTATGGCTACACCTTC	CASSLTRDYGYTF
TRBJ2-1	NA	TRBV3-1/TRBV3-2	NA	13	TGTGCCAGCAGCCAAGAAGGGACGAATGAGCAGTTCTTC	CASSQEGTNEQFF
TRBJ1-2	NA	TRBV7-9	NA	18	TGTGCCAGCAGCCCCAAACCATTCGCAGGGACTTCAAACTATGGCTACACCTTC	CASSPKPFAGTSNYGYTF
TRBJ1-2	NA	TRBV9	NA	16	TGTGCCAGCAGCCCCTCCGGGGGCCGGGGGGACTATGGCTACACCTTC	CASSPSGGRGDYGYTF
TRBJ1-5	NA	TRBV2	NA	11	TGTGCCAGCAGGGGCAATCAGCCCCAGCATTTT	CASRGNQPQHF
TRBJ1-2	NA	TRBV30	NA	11	TGTGCCTGGAGGAGGGTCTATGGCTACACCTTC	CAWRRVYGYTF
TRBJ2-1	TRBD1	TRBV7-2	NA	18	TGTGCCAGCAGCTGGGACAGAAAGGGGTTCAGCTCCTACAATGAGCAGTTCTTC	CASSWDRKGFSSYNEQFF
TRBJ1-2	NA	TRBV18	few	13	TGTGCCAGCTCAGGATATAGCAACTATGGCTACACCTTC	CASSGYSNYGYTF
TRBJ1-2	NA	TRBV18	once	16	TGTGCCAGCTCACCTTCCAAGGACACTTCCACCTATGGCTACACCTTC	CASSPSKDTSTYGYTF
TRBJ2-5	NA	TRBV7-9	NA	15	TGTGCCAGCAGCTTATCTGTTGGCGCAGGGGAGACCCAGTACTTC	CASSLSVGAGETQYF
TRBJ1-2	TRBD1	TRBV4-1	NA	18	TGCGCCAGCAGCCGGGGCGTTAGGGACAGGGTCGTTGGGGACGGCTACACCTTC	CASSRGVRDRVVGDGYTF
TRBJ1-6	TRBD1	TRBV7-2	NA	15	TGTGCCAGCAGCTCGCAACAGGGGGGAAATTCACCCCTCCACTTT	CASSSQQGGNSPLHF
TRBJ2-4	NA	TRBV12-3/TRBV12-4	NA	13	TGTGCCAGCAGTCCCCAATCCAAAAACATTCAGTACTTC	CASSPQSKNIQYF
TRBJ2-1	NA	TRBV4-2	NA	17	TGTGCCAGCAGCCAAGATGACGGCAGCAGGACCTACAATGAGCAGTTCTTC	CASSQDDGSRTYNEQFF
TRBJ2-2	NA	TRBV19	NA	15	TGTGCCAGTAGCGTACAGGGTACGAACACCGGGGAGCTGTTTTTT	CASSVQGTNTGELFF
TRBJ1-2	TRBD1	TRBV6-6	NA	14	TGTGCCAGCAGTCCCCCCGGGACAGGGGATGGCTACACCTTC	CASSPPGTGDGYTF